The 5 T cell receptor beta chains in this list originate from one sample, sequenced in a study of Graves' ophthalmopathy and Graves' hyperthyroidism. RNA transcripts were the source from which TCR beta CDR3 regions were amplified. Amplification began with first-round RT-PCR using HTBI primers, then second-round multiplex PCR was performed. TCRdb re-called the multiplex PCR reads through MiXCR, storing one row per CDR3 protein. This repertoire shows hundreds of thousands of distinct CDR3 sequences, approximately 21% found once; its top ten account for roughly 40%. Source material: peripheral blood. The receptor set was obtained from a woman in her fifties or sixties with Graves' ophthalmopathy.

This clonotype was seen many times. This chain links TRBV10-3 with TRBJ1-6; D unresolved. V dropped 5 bases and J dropped 9 bases, with 11 bases sitting between them. The CDR3 runs 13 residues. Germline V gives CDR1 ENHRY, CDR2 SYGVKD. DNA of the CDR3: TGTGCCATCAGTCTGACTGATGCTTCACCCCTCCACTTT. Residues: CAISLTDASPLHF.

The chain joins TRBV6-4 to TRBJ2-7, with TRBD1 matching 9 bases. Germline assignment: CDR1 MRHNA and CDR2 SNTAGT. The CDR3 runs 13 residues. Unmatched junction bases numbered 6, after V lost 6 bases and J lost 6 bases. The CDR3 DNA follows: TGTGCCAGCAGCAGGGACAGGGATACCGAGCAGTACTTC. It encodes CASSRDRDTEQYF.

The J gene is TRBJ2-3, the V gene TRBV9, with D hard to call. The germline gives CDR1 SGDLS, CDR2 YYNGEE. With 4 bases removed from V and 4 bases from J, the gap between germline ends came to 13 bases. CDR3 length: 14 amino acids. The CDR3 sequence: CASSYGRQADTQYF. The CDR3 coding sequence is TGTGCCAGCAGCTACGGCAGGCAGGCAGATACGCAGTATTTT. The full variable domain, its missing parts supplied by reference TRBV9 and TRBJ2-3, is DSGVTQTPKHLITATGQRVTLRCSPRSGDLSVYWYQQSLDQGLQFLIQYYNGEERAKGNILERFSAQQFPDLHSELNLSSLELGDSALYFCASSYGRQADTQYFGPGTRLTVL.

This clonotype was seen many times. The chain employs TRBV6-1 and TRBJ2-7, with 7 bases that match TRBD1. This CDR3 contains 14 residues. The junction had 11 bases not matched to a gene; V was cut back by 7 bases and J by 5 bases. Germline V gene lookup returns CDR1 MNHNS and CDR2 SASEGT. This CDR3 reads CASTPDRAGHEQYF. CDR3 in DNA: TGTGCCAGCACCCCTGACAGGGCTGGACACGAGCAGTACTTC.

V usage is TRBV28 and J usage is TRBJ1-5; 7 nucleotides align to TRBD1. CDR3 size: 19 residues. J lost 4 bases, V lost 6 bases, and 21 bases had no gene match. Germline V lookup: CDR1 MDHEN, CDR2 SYDVKM. The CDR3 is CASRDNQRTGPASNQPQHF. CDR3 coding DNA: TGTGCCAGCAGGGATAATCAGAGGACAGGTCCTGCCTCTAATCAGCCCCAGCATTTT.